These T cell receptor beta chains were read from a single sample in a study of cytomegalovirus exposure and HLA in healthy donors. TCRdb's copy holds only in-frame clones and misses some; the assay was immunoSEQ multiplex PCR. The sample includes roughly 250,000 clones, approximately 83% of them seen just once. The sample consisted of PBMCs. The source of these receptors is a woman under 40 in good health and CMV-seropositive. CDR3s include the opening cysteine and the closing phenylalanine or tryptophan. The order of the fields is J gene, V gene, CDR3 length, D gene, clone size, CDR3 DNA, CDR3 protein. D genes are given only for firm matches. Clone size is given for some rows only: seen once, a few or many times, or a class if the clone is expanded.

j_gene: TRBJ1-2
v_gene: TRBV18
len: 16
d_gene: TRBD1
abundance: NA
CDR3nt: TGTGCCAGCTCACCAGGGACAGCCGCGGGTAACTATGGCTACACCTTC
CDR3aa: CASSPGTAAGNYGYTF

j_gene: TRBJ2-7
v_gene: TRBV9
len: 14
d_gene: NA
abundance: NA
CDR3nt: TGTGCCAGCAGCGTAGAGCAGGGGCAGTACGAGCAGTACTTC
CDR3aa: CASSVEQGQYEQYF

j_gene: TRBJ2-3
v_gene: TRBV5-1
len: 18
d_gene: NA
abundance: NA
CDR3nt: TGCGCCAGCAGCTCAGACGCGGTATCCCATACTAGCACAGATACGCAGTATTTT
CDR3aa: CASSSDAVSHTSTDTQYF

j_gene: TRBJ2-3
v_gene: TRBV5-6
len: 16
d_gene: TRBD2
abundance: NA
CDR3nt: TGTGCCAGCAGCTTGGGGGGTAGCGGGAGGTCAGATACGCAGTATTTT
CDR3aa: CASSLGGSGRSDTQYF

j_gene: TRBJ2-7
v_gene: TRBV27
len: 14
d_gene: TRBD1
abundance: NA
CDR3nt: TGTGCCAGCAGTCAGGACAGGGCACGTTACGAGCAGTACTTC
CDR3aa: CASSQDRARYEQYF

j_gene: TRBJ2-7
v_gene: TRBV7-9
len: 14
d_gene: TRBD1
abundance: once
CDR3nt: TGTGCCAGCAGCTTACTACAGGGGTCAAGCGAGCAGTACTTC
CDR3aa: CASSLLQGSSEQYF

j_gene: TRBJ2-2
v_gene: TRBV15
len: 19
d_gene: NA
abundance: once
CDR3nt: TGTGCCACCAGCAGAATTTGGGGGACCGGGACTCAAAACACCGGGGAGCTGTTTTTT
CDR3aa: CATSRIWGTGTQNTGELFF

j_gene: TRBJ1-5
v_gene: TRBV5-1
len: 15
d_gene: NA
abundance: NA
CDR3nt: TGCGCCAGCAGCTTGGAGGGGGGGCGGGGGCAGCCCCAGCATTTT
CDR3aa: CASSLEGGRGQPQHF

j_gene: TRBJ2-7
v_gene: TRBV30
len: 13
d_gene: TRBD1
abundance: NA
CDR3nt: TGTGCCTGGAAGAGGGGACAGGAATACGAGCAGTACTTC
CDR3aa: CAWKRGQEYEQYF

j_gene: TRBJ2-3
v_gene: TRBV7-6
len: 18
d_gene: TRBD1
abundance: NA
CDR3nt: TGTGCCAGCAGCTTCCAGGCATCTACAGGGGCAAGCACAGATACGCAGTATTTT
CDR3aa: CASSFQASTGASTDTQYF

j_gene: TRBJ1-1
v_gene: TRBV4-1
len: 17
d_gene: NA
abundance: NA
CDR3nt: TGCGCCAGCAGCCTTAGGCGGGACGATTGGGGAAACACTGAAGCTTTCTTT
CDR3aa: CASSLRRDDWGNTEAFF

j_gene: TRBJ2-5
v_gene: TRBV13
len: 14
d_gene: TRBD2
abundance: NA
CDR3nt: TGTGCCAGCAGCTTGGGACTACCGAGGGAGACCCAGTACTTC
CDR3aa: CASSLGLPRETQYF

j_gene: TRBJ2-1
v_gene: TRBV7-9
len: 16
d_gene: TRBD2
abundance: NA
CDR3nt: TGTGCCAGCAGCACCTGGACTAGCGGGAACAACAATGAGCAGTTCTTC
CDR3aa: CASSTWTSGNNNEQFF

j_gene: TRBJ2-3
v_gene: TRBV30
len: 15
d_gene: TRBD1
abundance: NA
CDR3nt: TGTGCCTGGAGTGTCGGACAGGGCAGCACAGATACGCAGTATTTT
CDR3aa: CAWSVGQGSTDTQYF

j_gene: TRBJ1-1
v_gene: TRBV9
len: 13
d_gene: TRBD1
abundance: NA
CDR3nt: TGTGCCAGCAGCGTAGGGACAGGCACTGAAGCTTTCTTT
CDR3aa: CASSVGTGTEAFF

j_gene: TRBJ1-4
v_gene: TRBV5-6
len: 15
d_gene: NA
abundance: NA
CDR3nt: TGTGCCAGCAGCTTGAATGGAGGAACTAATGAAAAACTGTTTTTT
CDR3aa: CASSLNGGTNEKLFF

j_gene: TRBJ2-3
v_gene: TRBV9
len: 13
d_gene: NA
abundance: NA
CDR3nt: TGTGCCAGCAACATCGGGAGTAGGGATACGCAGTATTTT
CDR3aa: CASNIGSRDTQYF

j_gene: TRBJ2-7
v_gene: TRBV7-2
len: 14
d_gene: TRBD1
abundance: NA
CDR3nt: TGTGCCAGCAGCATACTGACAGGGGCATACGAGCAGTACTTC
CDR3aa: CASSILTGAYEQYF

j_gene: TRBJ2-5
v_gene: TRBV5-4
len: 14
d_gene: TRBD1
abundance: once
CDR3nt: TGTGCCAGCAGCCTCGGGACAGGTGGAGAGACCCAGTACTTC
CDR3aa: CASSLGTGGETQYF

j_gene: TRBJ2-7
v_gene: TRBV9
len: 13
d_gene: NA
abundance: NA
CDR3nt: TGTGCCAGCAGCGTAGGGACAGCCTACGAGCAGTACTTC
CDR3aa: CASSVGTAYEQYF

j_gene: TRBJ1-3
v_gene: TRBV6-1
len: 15
d_gene: TRBD1
abundance: NA
CDR3nt: TGTGCCAGCAGATTGACAGGGGACTCTGGAAACACCATATATTTT
CDR3aa: CASRLTGDSGNTIYF

j_gene: TRBJ1-1
v_gene: TRBV11-2
len: 14
d_gene: NA
abundance: NA
CDR3nt: TGTGCCAGCAGCTTAGTGGGGGGAAACACTGAAGCTTTCTTT
CDR3aa: CASSLVGGNTEAFF

j_gene: TRBJ1-5
v_gene: TRBV5-6
len: 12
d_gene: NA
abundance: NA
CDR3nt: TGTGCCAGCAGCTTGGCTGCAGGGCCCCAGCATTTT
CDR3aa: CASSLAAGPQHF

j_gene: TRBJ1-3
v_gene: TRBV11-2
len: 19
d_gene: NA
abundance: NA
CDR3nt: TGTGCCAGCAGCTTATGGCCGGTAGGGCACCGGGACTCTGGAAACACCATATATTTT
CDR3aa: CASSLWPVGHRDSGNTIYF

j_gene: TRBJ2-4
v_gene: TRBV19
len: 17
d_gene: TRBD2
abundance: NA
CDR3nt: TGTGCCAGTAGTTTCTTTAGCGGGAGCAAAACCAAAAACATTCAGTACTTC
CDR3aa: CASSFFSGSKTKNIQYF

j_gene: TRBJ1-2
v_gene: TRBV19
len: 11
d_gene: NA
abundance: NA
CDR3nt: TGTGCCAGTCGACAGATCTATGGCTACACCTTC
CDR3aa: CASRQIYGYTF

j_gene: TRBJ2-1
v_gene: TRBV5-1
len: 22
d_gene: TRBD2
abundance: NA
CDR3nt: TGCGCCAGCAGCTTGGGCCCCGGGACTAGCGGGAGGAGGGGGAAGTACTACAATGAGCAGTTCTTC
CDR3aa: CASSLGPGTSGRRGKYYNEQFF

j_gene: TRBJ2-1
v_gene: TRBV7-3
len: 14
d_gene: NA
abundance: NA
CDR3nt: TGTGCCAGCAGCTCCTCACTAGCACCCAATGAGCAGTTCTTC
CDR3aa: CASSSSLAPNEQFF